This record looks at one TCR beta chain sequence and its context. The antigen is unknown. This sample stems from a study of T cells expressing NK-cell markers. Study overall: The authors derived TCR beta repertoires from sorted CD3+CD56+NKG2C+, CD3+CD56+NKG2C- and CD3+CD56-NKG2C+ T cells. Of eight sequenced donors, seven were HCMV-seropositive and one HCMV-seronegative. Study-wide findings and caveats: It remained uncertain whether the expanded NKG2C+ T cell clones were specific for HCMV antigens.

Template switching by 5'RACE with UMIs generated the TCR beta cDNA. Reanalyzing the 5' RACE reads, TCRdb keeps one entry per CDR3 protein, without DNA. The sample has 550,000 to 600,000 distinct CDR3 sequences. Per germline, CDR1 GTSNPN and CDR2 SVGIG (reference sequence). This CDR3 has 14 residues. This chain links TRBV30 with TRBJ1-5; as DNA is missing, the TRBD1 call by TCRdb cannot be tested. The sequence derives from a man aged 18 to 29 in good health. Sequenced material: blood T cells: a sorted CD56 or NKG2C T cell subset, CD4+ or CD8+ T cells, or bulk PBMC T cells (not recorded which). CDR3 region: CAWSRQFSNQPQHF.